Listed below are T cell receptor beta chains from one sample, sequenced in a study of OX40 agonist ivuxolimab in advanced cancers. The repertoire was sequenced with immunoSEQ multiplex PCR; TCRdb's copy has only in-frame clones and lacks some. The top ten clones hold roughly 12% of a sample with 9,500 to 10,000 clones, 80% to 90% of them seen once. The sequences come from CD4+ or CD8+ T cells sorted from blood, collected in a trial of the OX40 agonist ivuxolimab. These receptors were obtained from an adult with an advanced solid tumor such as melanoma, head and neck, liver or kidney cancer. Each CDR3 is given with its conserved first and last residue. A D gene is named only where the DNA matches it firmly. A row's size may be missing; if present it is once, few, many or a size class.

j_gene,d_gene,abundance,v_gene,len,CDR3aa,CDR3nt
TRBJ2-5,.,once,TRBV28,13,CASRSYSQETQYF,TGTGCCAGCAGATCCTACAGCCAAGAGACCCAGTACTTC
TRBJ1-1,.,few,TRBV20-1,11,CSVAFGTEAFF,TGCAGTGTGGCGTTTGGAACTGAAGCTTTCTTT
TRBJ2-7,TRBD1,.,TRBV6-1,16,CASSGPEETGGYEQYF,TGTGCCAGCAGTGGCCCCGAGGAGACAGGGGGCTACGAGCAGTACTTC
TRBJ2-6,TRBD1,.,TRBV27,21,CASSFRGPRRAAKPGANVLTF,TGTGCCAGCAGTTTTAGGGGGCCGCGCCGGGCGGCGAAGCCTGGGGCCAACGTCCTGACTTTC
TRBJ2-7,.,.,TRBV9,15,CASSPLGQGRYEQYF,TGTGCCAGCAGCCCGTTGGGGCAGGGGAGGTACGAGCAGTACTTC
TRBJ2-2,TRBD2,.,TRBV30,16,CAWARGTRMNTGELFF,TGTGCCTGGGCGAGAGGGACTAGGATGAACACCGGGGAGCTGTTTTTT
TRBJ1-5,.,medium-sized,TRBV28,12,CASRSGNQPQHF,TGTGCCAGCAGATCAGGCAATCAGCCCCAGCATTTT
TRBJ2-7,.,.,TRBV4-2,16,CASSQDARGSSYEQYF,TGTGCCAGCAGCCAAGATGCCAGGGGCAGCTCCTACGAGCAGTACTTC
TRBJ1-1,.,few,TRBV2,11,CASLRNTEAFF,TGTGCCTCCCTCCGCAACACTGAAGCTTTCTTT
TRBJ2-3,.,.,TRBV9,15,CASSPNPGRTDTQYF,TGTGCCAGCAGCCCCAACCCCGGCAGGACAGATACGCAGTATTTT
TRBJ2-7,.,.,TRBV28,12,CASSLTAYEQYF,TGTGCCAGCAGTTTGACAGCCTACGAGCAGTACTTC
TRBJ2-1,TRBD2,.,TRBV5-1,13,CASSSRLANEQFF,TGCGCCAGCAGCTCCAGACTAGCCAATGAGCAGTTCTTC
TRBJ2-1,TRBD2,.,TRBV5-1,15,CASSPQGGSYNEQFF,TGCGCCAGCAGCCCCCAGGGCGGGAGTTACAATGAGCAGTTCTTC
TRBJ1-1,.,.,TRBV6-5,13,CASRRQDYTEAFF,TGTGCCAGCAGACGACAGGACTACACTGAAGCTTTCTTT
TRBJ2-2,TRBD1,.,TRBV5-1,17,CASSLVGGQGDTGELFF,TGCGCCAGCAGCTTGGTCGGGGGACAGGGTGACACCGGGGAGCTGTTTTTT
TRBJ1-1,.,once,TRBV7-8,13,CASSPWADTEAFF,TGTGCCAGCAGCCCGTGGGCGGACACTGAAGCTTTCTTT
TRBJ2-5,.,.,TRBV9,15,CASSVGLVDLETQYF,TGTGCCAGCAGCGTGGGACTTGTAGATTTGGAGACCCAGTACTTC
TRBJ2-3,TRBD2,once,TRBV7-6,15,CANSGLAGEADTQYF,TGTGCCAACAGCGGACTAGCGGGAGAGGCAGATACGCAGTATTTT
TRBJ1-4,.,.,TRBV28,14,CASSHFYGNEKLFF,TGTGCCAGCAGTCACTTTTATGGTAATGAAAAACTGTTTTTT
TRBJ2-7,TRBD2,.,TRBV5-4,15,CASSLMLAGEDEQYF,TGTGCCAGCAGCTTGATGTTAGCGGGAGAGGACGAGCAGTACTTC
TRBJ2-6,TRBD1,.,TRBV30,16,CAWATGSLSGANVLTF,TGTGCCTGGGCGACAGGGAGTCTCTCTGGGGCCAACGTCCTGACTTTC
TRBJ1-1,TRBD1,.,TRBV15,17,CATSRDRTVDRGRRAFF,TGTGCCACCAGCAGAGATCGGACCGTAGACAGGGGGCGCCGAGCTTTCTTT
TRBJ1-1,TRBD1,once,TRBV30,13,CAWEEDRGTEAFF,TGTGCCTGGGAGGAGGACAGGGGCACTGAAGCTTTCTTT
TRBJ1-2,.,.,TRBV19,14,CASSIGRDRYGYTF,TGTGCCAGTAGTATAGGGCGGGATCGCTATGGCTACACCTTC
TRBJ2-3,.,.,TRBV2,13,CASTVVAADTQYF,TGTGCCAGCACAGTGGTCGCGGCAGATACGCAGTATTTT
TRBJ2-7,.,once,TRBV27,14,CASSPASGTYEQYF,TGTGCCAGCAGCCCCGCATCGGGCACCTACGAGCAGTACTTC
TRBJ2-1,.,.,TRBV5-5,14,CASSLVGILNEQFF,TGTGCCAGCAGCTTGGTCGGGATTTTAAATGAGCAGTTCTTC
TRBJ1-2,TRBD1,.,TRBV27,14,CASSLSGQGYGYTF,TGTGCCAGCAGTTTATCGGGACAGGGCTATGGCTACACCTTC
TRBJ1-1,.,.,TRBV9,15,CASSAGRNMNTEAFF,TGTGCCAGCAGCGCCGGACGGAATATGAACACTGAAGCTTTCTTT
TRBJ1-1,.,.,TRBV2,12,CASRGERTEAFF,TGTGCCAGCAGGGGGGAGAGAACTGAAGCTTTCTTT
TRBJ1-4,.,.,TRBV2,13,CASTRGPNEKLFF,TGTGCCAGCACACGGGGGCCAAATGAAAAACTGTTTTTT
TRBJ2-1,TRBD2,.,TRBV7-8,15,CASSLTSGGYNEQFF,TGTGCCAGCAGCCTGACTAGCGGAGGGTACAATGAGCAGTTCTTC
TRBJ2-7,.,.,TRBV28,13,CASSLSPGYEQYF,TGTGCCAGCAGTTTGTCACCGGGATACGAGCAGTACTTC
TRBJ2-3,.,.,TRBV4-1,16,CASSQDFGSVTDTQYF,TGCGCCAGCAGCCAAGATTTCGGGAGTGTTACAGATACGCAGTATTTT
TRBJ1-4,TRBD1,.,TRBV6-1,14,CASRTDREGEKLFF,TGTGCCAGCAGGACAGACAGGGAAGGGGAAAAACTGTTTTTT
TRBJ1-3,TRBD1,.,TRBV5-1,16,CASSLAGQVLGNTIYF,TGCGCCAGCAGCTTGGCCGGACAGGTTCTAGGAAACACCATATATTTT
TRBJ2-7,.,.,TRBV6-1,12,CASTGISYEQYF,TGTGCCAGCACAGGGATCTCCTACGAGCAGTACTTC
TRBJ2-5,.,once,TRBV19,15,CASSIMWQGQETQYF,TGTGCCAGTAGTATAATGTGGCAGGGCCAAGAGACCCAGTACTTC
TRBJ2-1,TRBD1,.,TRBV9,17,CASSPTLRGPLYNEQFF,TGTGCCAGCAGCCCCACTTTAAGGGGGCCTCTCTACAATGAGCAGTTCTTC
TRBJ2-3,.,.,TRBV19,14,CASSRGSGTDTQYF,TGTGCCAGTAGTAGGGGGAGCGGCACAGATACGCAGTATTTT